These T cell receptor beta chains were read from a single sample in a study of T cell changes during pregnancy in multiple sclerosis. Profiled with immunoSEQ multiplex PCR; TCRdb holds only in-frame clones, not every one. The sample gives some 93,000 clones, roughly 91% of which show up once; roughly 1.7% is in the top ten. Here the sequenced sample was peripheral blood, taken after pregnancy. These receptors originate from a female donor in good health, enrolled as a control in a pregnancy study. Both conserved end residues are part of each CDR3. Fields, in order: D gene, clone size, J gene, V gene, CDR3 protein, CDR3 DNA. The D gene is left open where the match is weak. Clone size appears in some rows only: once, few, many, or a class for an expanded clone.

-	once	TRBJ2-7	TRBV13	CASSKTEFYEQYF	TGTGCCAGCAGCAAGACAGAATTCTACGAGCAGTACTTC
-	-	TRBJ1-2	TRBV5-4	CASSFFGTVGYTF	TGTGCCAGCAGCTTCTTTGGGACTGTGGGCTACACCTTC
-	-	TRBJ1-4	TRBV4-3	CASSQDSGTNEKLFF	TGCGCCAGCAGCCAAGATTCAGGAACTAATGAAAAACTGTTTTTT
TRBD1	-	TRBJ2-7	TRBV5-4	CASSLGDRGYEQYF	TGTGCCAGCAGCTTAGGAGACAGGGGCTACGAGCAGTACTTC
-	-	TRBJ2-2	TRBV2	CASSVLEEGIGELFF	TGTGCCAGCAGTGTACTAGAAGAGGGCATCGGGGAGCTGTTTTTT
-	-	TRBJ1-6	TRBV14	CASSQDYYNSPLHF	TGTGCCAGCAGCCAAGATTACTATAATTCACCCCTCCACTTT
-	few	TRBJ1-1	TRBV5-6	CASTIGGVTEAFF	TGTGCCAGCACCATTGGGGGGGTCACTGAAGCTTTCTTT
-	-	TRBJ2-4	TRBV19	CASSASGGKNIQYF	TGTGCCAGTAGTGCGTCCGGGGGCAAAAACATTCAGTACTTC
TRBD2	-	TRBJ2-7	TRBV4-1	CASSQLEGRAYEQYF	TGCGCCAGCAGCCAATTAGAGGGGAGGGCCTACGAGCAGTACTTC
TRBD1	-	TRBJ2-1	TRBV18	CASSQDRNEQFF	TGTGCCAGCTCACAGGACAGGAATGAGCAGTTCTTC
-	-	TRBJ1-2	TRBV7-8	CASSFQGAVGGYTF	TGTGCCAGCAGCTTCCAAGGGGCCGTGGGTGGCTACACCTTC
-	-	TRBJ1-4	TRBV6-6	CASSPQGLGDLFF	TGTGCCAGCAGTCCACAGGGCCTGGGTGACCTGTTTTTT
-	once	TRBJ1-2	TRBV11-2	CASSLDRGTEGYTF	TGTGCCAGCAGCTTAGACAGGGGTACCGAGGGCTACACCTTC
-	-	TRBJ1-2	TRBV7-3	CASSPTGRDYGYTF	TGTGCCAGCAGCCCAACAGGGAGAGACTATGGCTACACCTTC
-	-	TRBJ2-2	TRBV5-1	CASSPGVTNTGELFF	TGCGCCAGCAGCCCCGGAGTGACGAACACCGGGGAGCTGTTTTTT
TRBD2	-	TRBJ2-1	TRBV6-6	CASSFSSGGGNEQFF	TGTGCCAGCAGTTTCTCTAGCGGGGGGGGAAATGAGCAGTTCTTC